The 9 T cell receptor beta chains in this list originate from one sample, sequenced in a study of T cells in Graves' hyperthyroidism and ophthalmopathy (dated by TCRdb to about 2019). The protocol used for the library was multiplex PCR. Sequencing used an Illumina HiSeq 2000. Amplification of TCR beta CDR3 regions was carried out from RNA transcripts. The first round of RT-PCR for the TCR CDR3 was performed with the HTBI primer set and the Qiagen OneStep RT-PCR kit. TCRdb reran the public reads through fastp at Q25 and MiXCR, keeping productive beta chains. Rows with one shared CDR3 protein collapse into an entry with the most common genes and DNA. The sample table shows 500,000 to 750,000 distinct CDR3 sequences, and roughly 46% are seen once. Of the sample, about 8% is held by the ten largest clones. The sequencing sample was made of peripheral blood or thyroid tissue (not recorded which). These receptors were taken from a woman under 30 with Graves' hyperthyroidism.

This clonotype has ten or more counts. The chain carries TRBV5-6 and TRBJ2-5; D is possibly TRBD1 or TRBD2 (6 bases each). With 4 bases removed from V and 5 bases from J, the gap between germline ends came to 12 bases. CDR3 length: 13 residues. The V gene's germline CDR1 is SGHDT and CDR2 YYEEEE. The CDR3 region is CASSPRGRETQYF. DNA for the CDR3: TGTGCCAGCAGCCCCCGGGGGCGGGAGACCCAGTACTTC. The whole variable domain, remainder taken from reference TRBV5-6 and TRBJ2-5, is DAGVTQSPTHLIKTRGQQVTLRCSPKSGHDTVSWYQQALGQGPQFIFQYYEEEERQRGNFPDRFSGHQFPNYSSELNVNALLLGDSALYLCASSPRGRETQYFGPGTRLLVL.

This clonotype was observed a few times. The rearrangement links TRBV5-4 to TRBJ2-1; 8 bases align to TRBD2. In germline, CDR1 is SGHNT, CDR2 YYREEE (reference sequence). Trimming at V came to 1 base and at J to 2 bases, leaving 14 bases not matched to a gene. The CDR3 consists of 19 residues. The CDR3 DNA reads TGTGCCAGCAGCTTGTCGGGGATGGGGCTAGCGGGTGCCTACAATGAGCAGTTCTTC. Protein: CASSLSGMGLAGAYNEQFF.

This rearrangement joins TRBV19 to TRBJ2-5; 13 bases agree with TRBD2. The V gene end was trimmed by 5 bases and the J gene end by 2 bases; junction bases not matched to a gene: 8. The CDR3 runs to 17 residues. Germline values: CDR1 LNHDA, CDR2 SQIVND (reference sequence). CDR3 nucleotide sequence: TGTGCCAGTAGTCCCCGGACTAGCGGGAGACCTCAAGAGACCCAGTACTTC. As protein: CASSPRTSGRPQETQYF.

In its sample, this clonotype was seen many times. The chain couples TRBV12-3 or TRBV12-4 to TRBJ1-3; D gene unclear. V gave up 3 bases and J gave up 0 bases, with 15 bases separating them. This CDR3 region has 17 residues. The DNA for the CDR3 is TGTGCCAGCAGTTTGTCGAGGCGGCTTAGCTCTGGAAACACCATATATTTT. Protein: CASSLSRRLSSGNTIYF.

This clonotype showed up many times. The chain is built from TRBV20-1 and TRBJ2-2, with 13 bases matching TRBD2. Trimming cost V 4 bases and J 5 bases; bases outside gene matches: 4. Germline lookup yields CDR1 DFQATT and CDR2 SNEGSKA (reference sequence). This CDR3 spans 15 amino acids. CDR3 DNA: TGCAGTGCTACGCCGGGACTAGCGGGAACCGGGGAGCTGTTTTTT. Translated: CSATPGLAGTGELFF.

As concerns this clonotype: One end of the junction fails to match germline, which may point to a read error. The chain joins TRBV29-1 to TRBJ1-5; TRBD1 is a possible D gene (6 bases). The CDR3 consists of 15 residues. Germline values: CDR1 SQVTM, CDR2 ANQGSEA. CDR3 protein: CAWGTGTQSNQPQHF. The CDR3, as DNA: TGTGCCTGGGGGACCGGGACACAGAGCAATCAGCCCCAGCATTTT.

The chain is built from TRBV27 and TRBJ1-1; D ambiguous. This CDR3 has 15 amino acids. V gave up 7 bases and J gave up 4 bases, with 19 bases separating them. Germline V gene lookup returns CDR1 MNHEY and CDR2 SMNVEV (reference sequence). The CDR3 spells CASKEGWAGGTEAFF. In DNA, the CDR3 is TGTGCCAGCAAGGAAGGGTGGGCTGGAGGCACTGAAGCTTTCTTT.

The rearrangement links TRBV24-1 to TRBJ1-3; 8 positions match TRBD1. Losses at the gene ends were 4 bases for V and 7 bases for J; bases not matched to a gene: 11. Germline-derived CDR1 and CDR2 are KGHDR and SFDVKD. The CDR3 runs to 16 residues. The CDR3 DNA reads as TGTGCCACCAGTGAGAGTGGGACCGGGACAGGCAACACCATATATTTT. This translates into CATSESGTGTGNTIYF.

The chain is built from TRBV10-3 and TRBJ2-7; D remains ambiguous. The V gene lost 2 bases and the J gene lost 2 bases, with 13 bases spanning the gap. CDR3 length: 15 amino acids. Germline CDR1 ENHRY, CDR2 SYGVKD. The CDR3 nucleotides are TGTGCCATCAGTGAGGACTCCGAACCCCCCTACGAGCAGTACTTC. As protein: CAISEDSEPPYEQYF.